This T cell receptor (beta chain) came from a study of Graves' ophthalmopathy and Graves' hyperthyroidism. About this clonotype: The antigen is undetermined.

From RNA, the CDR3 regions of TCR beta chains were amplified and sequenced. First-round RT-PCR with HTBI primers preceded a second-round multiplex PCR. TCRdb passed the multiplex PCR reads through MiXCR, listing each CDR3 protein once. The table records over a million distinct CDR3 sequences, less than 45% of them present only once. Clinicians diagnosed using symptoms, serum thyroxine, TRAb, thyroid ultrasound and orbital computed tomography. General study points: The model predicted progression of ophthalmopathy with a sensitivity of roughly 70%, and its specificity was 72% to 80%. Ophthalmopathy and stable hyperthyroidism were discriminated by a 13-signature model, with 85% to 90% sensitivity and approximately 77% specificity. Blood also harbored most expanded thyroid clonotypes above 0.001 frequency.

Looked up from germline, CDR1 is MNHEY and CDR2 is SVGAGI. The V gene lost 2 bases and the J gene lost 1 base, with 8 bases spanning the gap. The CDR3 spans 14 residues. V usage is TRBV6-5 and J usage is TRBJ2-5; D gene ambiguous. The receptor comes from an adult man with Graves' hyperthyroidism. Sequencing input: peripheral blood or thyroid tissue (not recorded which). The CDR3 region is CASSYRPLQETQYF. The CDR3 DNA reads as TGTGCCAGCAGTTACAGACCTCTCCAAGAGACCCAGTACTTC.